This TCR beta chain was sequenced for a study of tumor T cells in aggressive B-cell lymphoma. Only in-frame clones appear in the TCRdb table, and some are missing; sequencing was by immunoSEQ multiplex PCR. The sample gives about 5,300 clones, roughly 87% of which show up once; 2.7% is in the top ten. Germline loops: CDR1 SGHRS, CDR2 YFSETQ. V was clipped by 3 bases and J by 10 bases; unmatched bases: 9. The CDR3 has 14 amino acids. The sequence was collected from an adult with diffuse large B cell lymphoma. The V gene is TRBV5-1, the J gene TRBJ1-2; the match to TRBD1 covers 10 bases. The sample consisted of tumor tissue. This chain's CDR3 is CASSSGQGISYYTF. CDR3 DNA sequence: TGCGCCAGCAGCTCGGGACAGGGGATATCTTACTACACCTTC.